A single sample gave rise to the 8 T cell receptor beta chains below, sequenced in a study of GPR56 and killer-like receptors on CD4 memory cells. FACS enrichment separated five CD4+ populations based on killer cell lectin-like receptor and GPR56 expression. TCRdb re-called the reads and gives one entry per CDR3 protein, without DNA. The ten top clones account for 4%, within a sample of around 2,500 distinct CDR3 sequences. The sample comprised memory CD4+ T cells from blood. These receptors originate from a human donor in good health.

Judged by frequency, this clonotype is medium-sized. This sequence joins TRBV9 and TRBJ1-5. This CDR3 spans 13 amino acids. Germline V CDR1 and CDR2: SGDLS, YYNGEE. CDR3 protein: CASSVGTNQPQHF. The full variable domain, with the rest looked up from reference TRBV9 and TRBJ1-5, is DSGVTQTPKHLITATGQRVTLRCSPRSGDLSVYWYQQSLDQGLQFLIQYYNGEERAKGNILERFSAQQFPDLHSELNLSSLELGDSALYFCASSVGTNQPQHFGDGTRLSIL.

The chain has TRBV6-1 and TRBJ2-5; no DNA is available, so the TRBD2 call from TCRdb remains unchecked. Germline CDR1 and CDR2: MNHNS and SASEGT. This CDR3 region has 17 residues. The CDR3 loop is CASSATGTGGGQETQYF.

The chain carries TRBV9 and TRBJ1-3. Germline V gene lookup returns CDR1 SGDLS and CDR2 YYNGEE. The CDR3 covers 14 residues. The chain's CDR3 is CASSTTYSGNTIYF.

V is TRBV20-1 and J is TRBJ2-2; the TRBD2 assignment by TCRdb is unverifiable without DNA. The V gene's germline CDR1 is DFQATT and CDR2 SNEGSKA (reference sequence). The CDR3 is 13 amino acids. The CDR3 loop reads CSAPQREYGELFF.

V is TRBV5-5 and J is TRBJ2-2; TCRdb's assignment of TRBD2 cannot be checked, as there is no DNA. The CDR3 sequence is 17 residues long. Germline values: CDR1 SGHKS, CDR2 YYEKEE (reference sequence). The CDR3 reads CASSSRLAGGPTGELFF.

In terms of frequency, this clonotype is medium-sized. The chain uses TRBV5-5 and TRBJ1-2. The germline CDR1 and CDR2 sequences are SGHKS and YYEKEE (reference sequence). The CDR3 is made up of 14 amino acids. CDR3 protein: CASSPMATDYGYTF.

The chain uses TRBV2 and TRBJ2-7. The CDR3 extends over 11 amino acids. Germline-derived CDR1 and CDR2 are SNHLY and FYNNEI. The CDR3 loop is CASSFSYEQYF.

This clonotype is called large based on its frequency. The chain has TRBV10-3 and TRBJ1-3. From germline, CDR1 is ENHRY and CDR2 SYGVKD. There are 15 residues in the CDR3. The CDR3: CAISDGVLSGNTIYF.